Each of the 26 T cell receptor beta chains below was sequenced from the same sample in a study of response to subunit inactivated influenza vaccine. TCRdb ran MiXCR on the RT-PCR reads and lists one entry per CDR3 protein. The sample has about 700,000 distinct CDR3 sequences, approximately 15% seen once; the top ten hold roughly 12%. This sample comprised PBMCs from blood, obtained 12 days after vaccination. Receptors originate from a middle-aged man who received an inactivated influenza vaccine.

This clonotype was seen more than once but under ten times. This sequence joins TRBV7-2 and TRBJ1-3, with D uncertain. CDR1 SGHTA and CDR2 FQGNSA come from the germline V gene. The CDR3 loop spans 15 amino acids. Trimming took off 4 bases at V and 3 bases at J, with 13 bases between the two ends. CDR3 DNA sequence: TGTGCCAGCAGCTCCGGGGTCGCATTTGGAAACACCATATATTTT. It specifies CASSSGVAFGNTIYF.

The CDR3 DNA reads TGTGCCAGCAGTTTATCGGCCCCCCGGAGCGGGGGCTACACCTTC. It encodes CASSLSAPRSGGYTF. The chain carries TRBV28 and TRBJ1-2; D ambiguous. Trimming shortened V by 1 base and J by 8 bases, and 17 bases separated the two germline ends. The CDR3 spans 15 residues. CDR1 is MDHEN and CDR2 is SYDVKM in the germline V gene.

This clonotype was observed a few times. J is TRBJ2-7 and V is TRBV7-9; 7 positions match TRBD2. CDR3 length equals 14 residues. V was clipped by 6 bases and J by 5 bases; unmatched bases: 10. The germline gives CDR1 SEHNR, CDR2 FQNEAQ (reference sequence). Here the CDR3 reads CASSSWGGRDEQYF. The CDR3 nucleotides read TGTGCCAGCAGTTCGTGGGGCGGGAGAGACGAGCAGTACTTC.

This clonotype was picked up a small number of times. This chain uses TRBV3-1 with TRBJ1-4; TRBD1 is a possible D gene (5 bases). Germline V gives CDR1 LGHDT, CDR2 YNNKEL (reference sequence). The CDR3 is 17 amino acids. Deletions cut 4 bases from V and 2 bases from J, with 17 bases between. CDR3 region: CASSPHLGEKTNEKLFF. In DNA, the CDR3 is TGTGCCAGCAGCCCACACCTGGGGGAGAAGACTAATGAAAAACTGTTTTTT.

This clonotype has ten or more counts. The chain is built from TRBV10-2 and TRBJ2-3; 8 bases line up with TRBD2. There are 19 residues in the CDR3. V lost 8 bases, J lost 0 bases, and 19 bases stayed unmatched. Germline CDR1 is WSHSY and CDR2 is SAAADI. The CDR3 sequence: CASQSGGLLRLRSTDTQYF. In DNA, the CDR3 is TGCGCCAGCCAGAGCGGGGGACTTCTCCGCCTCAGGAGCACAGATACGCAGTATTTT.

This clonotype was seen a handful of times. This sequence joins TRBV27 and TRBJ2-3; 10 nucleotides agree with TRBD1. Trimming at V came to 3 bases and at J to 4 bases, leaving 1 base not matched to a gene. The V gene's germline CDR1 is MNHEY and CDR2 SMNVEV (reference sequence). This CDR3 is 14 amino acids long. The CDR3: CASSLGTGADTQYF. CDR3 DNA sequence: TGTGCCAGCAGTTTGGGGACAGGGGCAGATACGCAGTATTTT.

The V gene is TRBV15, the J gene TRBJ2-2, with 8 positions matching TRBD2. The CDR3 runs to 17 residues. Trimming took 3 bases from V and 3 from J; bases not matched to a gene: 9. Germline V gene lookup returns CDR1 LNHNV and CDR2 YYDKDF (reference sequence). The CDR3 DNA is TGTGCCACCAGCAGGAAGGGTATTAGCGGGGACACCGGGGAGCTGTTTTTT. Amino acids: CATSRKGISGDTGELFF.

This chain links TRBV5-1 with TRBJ1-1, with D unclear. CDR3 length: 14 amino acids. Trimming left V 4 bases short and J 4 bases short, with 14 bases between. Germline V gene lookup returns CDR1 SGHRS and CDR2 YFSETQ. As DNA, the CDR3 is TGCGCCAGCAGCAATCAGAGGCCCGGCACTGAAGCTTTCTTT. It yields the protein CASSNQRPGTEAFF.

This clonotype was seen only a few times. The rearrangement joins TRBV3-1 to TRBJ1-1; D not certain. V shed 2 bases and J shed 5 bases, with 9 bases lying between them. Germline values: CDR1 LGHDT, CDR2 YNNKEL (reference sequence). The CDR3 spans 13 residues. CDR3 sequence reads: CASSQLARTEAFF. In DNA form, the CDR3 reads TGTGCCAGCAGCCAACTTGCAAGGACTGAAGCTTTCTTT.

This clonotype was picked up a small number of times. V usage is TRBV4-1 and J usage is TRBJ1-4, with D perhaps matching TRBD1 (6 bases). CDR1 is MGHRA and CDR2 is YSYEKL in the germline V gene. Between the trimmed V and J ends, which lost 0 bases and 4 bases, there was a span of 12 bases. The CDR3 runs to 16 residues. The CDR3 loop reads CASSQEKGDHNEKLFF. For the CDR3, the DNA is TGCGCCAGCAGCCAAGAGAAGGGGGACCATAATGAAAAACTGTTTTTT.

This clonotype was counted ten times or more. The chain links TRBV4-3 to TRBJ2-5; D tentatively fits TRBD1 or TRBD2 (6 bases each). V lost 0 bases, J lost 4 bases, and 12 bases lay in between. The germline V gene has CDR1 LGHNA and CDR2 YSLEER. The CDR3 is 15 residues long. The CDR3 bases are TGCGCCAGCAGCCAAGAAGATCGGGGGCGAGAGACCCAGTACTTC. Translation: CASSQEDRGRETQYF.

The V call is TRBV2, the J call TRBJ2-6, with TRBD1 matching over 8 bases. This CDR3 is built from 18 residues. CDR1 is SNHLY, CDR2 FYNNEI, per germline. The V segment lost 0 bases and the J segment 4 bases; nucleotides outside the gene matches: 8. The CDR3 here is CASSEALRDRFGANVLTF. CDR3 DNA sequence: TGTGCCAGCAGTGAAGCGCTCCGGGACAGGTTCGGGGCCAACGTCCTGACTTTC.

The V call is TRBV19, the J call TRBJ1-1, with D hard to call. Germline-derived CDR1 and CDR2 are LNHDA and SQIVND (reference sequence). V was clipped by 0 bases and J by 6 bases, with 14 bases between them. The CDR3 sequence is 15 residues long. CDR3 bases: TGTGCCAGTAGTATAGAAGGGTCTCGGCACGCTGAAGCTTTCTTT. Its translation: CASSIEGSRHAEAFF.

The rearrangement links TRBV12-3 or TRBV12-4 to TRBJ1-4; weak D call: TRBD1 (6 bases). The CDR3 runs 14 residues. The V gene lost 6 bases and the J gene lost 7 bases, with 15 bases spanning the gap. In nucleotides, the CDR3 is TGTGCCAGCAGCCCCGGACAGCTTGGTGAAAAACTGTTTTTT. Translation gives CASSPGQLGEKLFF.

This clonotype has just a few counts. The chain joins TRBV15 to TRBJ1-2; D ambiguous. Germline V gives CDR1 LNHNV, CDR2 YYDKDF (reference sequence). V was cut by 6 bases and J by 3 bases, with 17 bases left in between. The CDR3 sequence is 15 residues long. This chain's CDR3 is CATSLTAAVDYGYTF. The DNA of the CDR3 is TGTGCCACCAGTCTAACGGCGGCCGTCGACTATGGCTACACCTTC.

This clonotype came up a few times. This rearrangement joins TRBV11-2 to TRBJ1-2; D unresolved. CDR1 is SGHAT and CDR2 is FQNNGV in the germline V gene. Trimming removed 4 bases at V and 7 bases at J, with 25 bases between. The CDR3 is 17 residues long. For the CDR3, the DNA is TGTGCCAGCAGCTCCACCCGGGAGCTCCGGCAGCGGGGTGGCTACACCTTC. Translating it yields CASSSTRELRQRGGYTF.

V gene TRBV9 combines with J gene TRBJ2-1; 10 nucleotides line up with TRBD2. Germline CDR1 is SGDLS and CDR2 is YYNGEE. With V trimmed by 0 bases and J by 9 bases, 6 bases remained unmatched. The CDR3 spans 15 residues. CDR3 amino acids: CASSVGQAGGPEQFF. The CDR3 bases are TGTGCCAGCAGCGTAGGGCAAGCGGGAGGGCCTGAGCAGTTCTTC. Full variable domain (rest looked up from reference TRBV9 and TRBJ2-1): DSGVTQTPKHLITATGQRVTLRCSPRSGDLSVYWYQQSLDQGLQFLIQYYNGEERAKGNILERFSAQQFPDLHSELNLSSLELGDSALYFCASSVGQAGGPEQFFGPGTRLTVL.

V and J are TRBV3-1 and TRBJ2-7; 9 nucleotides agree with TRBD1. Germline V gives CDR1 LGHDT, CDR2 YNNKEL (reference sequence). V lost 3 bases and J lost 5; bases outside the gene matches: 8. The CDR3 length is 15 residues. In DNA, the CDR3 is TGTGCCAGCAGCCATCTCCGGGACAGGGACCACGAGCAGTACTTC. It yields the protein CASSHLRDRDHEQYF.

The V and J genes are TRBV20-1 and TRBJ2-5; 8 nucleotides align to TRBD1. CDR3 size: 16 residues. V shed 5 bases and J 0 bases; nucleotides not matched to a gene: 11. Germline loops: CDR1 DFQATT, CDR2 SNEGSKA (reference sequence). For the CDR3, the DNA is TGCAGTGCTCCGGACAGGGCTTCTTGGTACCAAGAGACCCAGTACTTC. Translation: CSAPDRASWYQETQYF.

The chain combines TRBV18 with TRBJ2-3; D ambiguous. V gave up 0 bases and J gave up 6 bases, with 7 bases separating them. The CDR3 covers 13 residues. Germline CDR1 and CDR2: KGHSH and LQKENI. The CDR3 nucleotides are TGTGCCAGCTCACCACCGTCAATGGATACGCAGTATTTT. Translated, it gives CASSPPSMDTQYF.

The V and J genes are TRBV28 and TRBJ2-2; D ambiguous. V was trimmed by 8 bases and J by 2 bases, leaving 15 bases between them. The length of the CDR3 is 15 residues. CDR1 is MDHEN and CDR2 is SYDVKM in the germline V gene. CDR3 in amino acids: CASHPSTANTGELFF. CDR3 DNA sequence: TGTGCCAGCCATCCATCGACGGCCAACACCGGGGAGCTGTTTTTT. Full variable domain (missing parts from reference TRBV28 and TRBJ2-2): DVKVTQSSRYLVKRTGEKVFLECVQDMDHENMFWYRQDPGLGLRLIYFSYDVKMKEKGDIPEGYSVSREKKERFSLILESASTNQTSMYLCASHPSTANTGELFFGEGSRLTVL.

This clonotype was picked up one time. A read error is possible here, since a much larger clone lies one base away. V gene TRBV29-1 combines with J gene TRBJ2-1; possibly TRBD1 for D (6 bases). CDR3 length: 13 amino acids. Germline CDR1 and CDR2: SQVTM and ANQGSEA. V shed 4 bases and J shed 9 bases, with 16 bases lying between them. The CDR3 spells CSVVGWGLSEQFF. In DNA, the CDR3 is TGCAGCGTTGTGGGCTGGGGGCTGAGTGAGCAGTTCTTC.

This clonotype was seen only a few times. V gene TRBV19 combines with J gene TRBJ2-3; 11 positions match TRBD2. This CDR3 spans 14 amino acids. CDR1 is LNHDA and CDR2 is SQIVND in the germline V gene (reference sequence). V was pared by 9 bases and J by 5 bases, with 7 bases of the junction left unmatched. This chain's CDR3 is CASKLAGEVDTQYF. The CDR3 DNA reads as TGTGCCAGCAAACTAGCGGGAGAAGTAGATACGCAGTATTTT. Filled out from reference TRBV19 and TRBJ2-3, the complete variable domain reads DGGITQSPKYLFRKEGQNVTLSCEQNLNHDAMYWYRQDPGQGLRLIYYSQIVNDFQKGDIAEGYSVSREKKESFPLTVTSAQKNPTAFYLCASKLAGEVDTQYFGPGTRLTVL.

J is TRBJ1-6 and V is TRBV5-1, with TRBD1 matching 7 bases. Germline CDR1 is SGHRS and CDR2 is YFSETQ. The ends lost 4 bases at V and 7 bases at J; junction bases unmatched: 5. The CDR3 extends over 14 amino acids. CDR3 nucleotides: TGCGCCAGCAGCAGGGGACAGCCCAATTCACCCCTCCACTTT. It specifies CASSRGQPNSPLHF.

The chain carries TRBV6-1 and TRBJ2-7, with 13 bases lining up with TRBD2. The CDR3 is 15 amino acids. Germline V gene data show CDR1 as MNHNS and CDR2 as SASEGT. V was clipped by 6 bases and J by 4 bases; unmatched bases: 6. In nucleotides, the CDR3 is TGTGCCAGCAGAGAGGGGACTAGCGGGATTTACGAGCAGTACTTC. This encodes CASREGTSGIYEQYF.

This clonotype showed up many times. The V call is TRBV10-3, the J call TRBJ2-7, with 14 bases identical to TRBD2. There are 14 residues in the CDR3. Germline CDR1 is ENHRY and CDR2 is SYGVKD. V was clipped by 5 bases and J by 5 bases; unmatched bases: 2. The CDR3 reads CAISSTSGRDEQYF. CDR3 sequence (DNA): TGTGCCATCAGTTCGACTAGCGGGAGGGACGAGCAGTACTTC.